Presented here are 8 T cell receptor beta chains from one specimen sequenced in a study of T cells in Graves' hyperthyroidism and ophthalmopathy. Amplification yielded TCR beta CDR3 regions, with RNA transcripts as the source. RT-PCR in the first round (using the HTBI primer set) targeted the TCR CDR3. One entry per CDR3 protein results from TCRdb running MiXCR on the multiplex PCR reads. The sample records around 690,000 distinct CDR3 sequences, 17% being singletons. Source material: blood. The receptor source for this set is a man in his forties or fifties with Graves' hyperthyroidism.

This clonotype occurred many times. The chain has TRBV7-8 and TRBJ2-5; D gene unclear. The length of the CDR3 is 13 residues. V lost 5 bases and J 2 bases, leaving 9 bases between the germline ends. Germline-derived CDR1 and CDR2 are SGHVS and FQNEAQ. Written as DNA, the CDR3 is TGTGCCAGCAGCCTAACGCAGCAAGAGACCCAGTACTTC. As protein: CASSLTQQETQYF.

The V gene is TRBV19, the J gene TRBJ2-6; D is unclear. V was trimmed by 5 bases and J by 3 bases, leaving 8 bases between them. Germline V gives CDR1 LNHDA, CDR2 SQIVND (reference sequence). CDR3 length equals 14 residues. Written as DNA, the CDR3 is TGTGCCAGTAGTTCCCTACTTGGGGCCAACGTCCTGACTTTC. This encodes CASSSLLGANVLTF.

The chain links TRBV6-2 or TRBV6-3 to TRBJ2-7; 10 positions match TRBD2. Germline assignment: CDR1 MNHEY and CDR2 SVGEGT. CDR3 length equals 14 residues. Losses at the gene ends were 7 bases for V and 3 bases for J; bases not matched to a gene: 6. The CDR3 reads CASIGRTSGYEQYF. CDR3 coding DNA: TGTGCCAGCATCGGTAGGACTAGCGGCTACGAGCAGTACTTC.

This clonotype was seen at least ten times. The V gene is TRBV27, the J gene TRBJ1-1, with TRBD1 matching over 8 bases. The CDR3 extends over 15 amino acids. Germline CDR1 and CDR2: MNHEY and SMNVEV (reference sequence). V lost 3 bases to trimming and J lost 1 base; unmatched junction nucleotides: 4. DNA for the CDR3: TGTGCCAGCAGTTTTGGGACAGGCGGGAACACTGAAGCTTTCTTT. Protein: CASSFGTGGNTEAFF.

V is TRBV5-6 and J is TRBJ1-2; the D gene is possibly TRBD1 (6 bases). The V gene's germline CDR1 is SGHDT and CDR2 YYEEEE. V lost 1 base, J lost 9 bases, and 10 bases lay in between. This CDR3 has 12 residues. The CDR3 DNA is TGTGCCAGCAGCTTGAGGGGACACAGCTACACCTTC. This sequence encodes CASSLRGHSYTF.

A word on this clonotype: Given a much more abundant clone one base away, this may be a read error. This chain joins TRBV5-1 and TRBJ2-3; unclear D gene. Germline-derived CDR1 and CDR2 are SGHRS and YFSETQ. The CDR3 consists of 12 residues. This CDR3 reads CDSSLYQDTQYF. The CDR3 DNA reads TGCGACAGCAGCTTGTATCAGGATACGCAGTATTTT.

The rearrangement joins TRBV29-1 to TRBJ2-3, with D possibly being TRBD2 (6 bases). Germline values: CDR1 SQVTM, CDR2 ANQGSEA. V was pared by 3 bases and J by 3 bases, with 16 bases between. CDR3 size: 15 residues. The CDR3 coding sequence is TGCAGCGTTGATAGGTGGGAGGATTCGACAGATACGCAGTATTTT. Protein product: CSVDRWEDSTDTQYF.

This sequence joins TRBV28 and TRBJ2-5, with TRBD1 matching 8 bases. The trim removed 3 bases at V and 10 bases at J, leaving 7 bases unmatched. CDR1 is MDHEN and CDR2 is SYDVKM in the germline V gene. The CDR3 sequence is 13 residues long. The CDR3 DNA reads TGTGCCAGCAGTTTTAATGGACAGGGTAGCCAGTACTTC. It is translated as CASSFNGQGSQYF. The complete variable domain, with remaining parts taken from reference TRBV28 and TRBJ2-5, reads DVKVTQSSRYLVKRTGEKVFLECVQDMDHENMFWYRQDPGLGLRLIYFSYDVKMKEKGDIPEGYSVSREKKERFSLILESASTNQTSMYLCASSFNGQGSQYFGPGTRLLVL.